This T cell receptor (beta chain) was observed in a study of blood T cell repertoires in COVID-19. Turning to the study itself: Samples came from the United States, Italy and Spain, spanning acute and convalescent COVID-19.

Profiling relied on immunoSEQ multiplex PCR, and the TCRdb table lists in-frame clones only, not all of them. This table has 15,000 to 20,000 clones, approximately 93% appearing once. This TCR was recovered from a human donor in a cohort sampled during active COVID-19. Sequencing was done on a sample of peripheral blood.

The CDR3 spells CASSLNDRAGKNIQYF. As DNA, the CDR3 is TGTGCCAGCAGCTTAAACGACAGGGCGGGCAAAAACATTCAGTACTTC. This rearrangement joins TRBV7-2 to TRBJ2-4; 7 bases are shared with TRBD1. Trimming cost V 2 bases and J 3 bases; bases outside gene matches: 7. Looked up from germline, CDR1 is SGHTA and CDR2 is FQGNSA. CDR3 length: 16 amino acids.